This TCR beta chain came from a study of blood T cell repertoires in COVID-19. V lost 4 bases, J lost 0 bases, and 10 bases lay in between. Germline V gene sequence: CDR1 MDHEN, CDR2 SYDVKM. This CDR3 has 15 amino acids. Clones were read by immunoSEQ multiplex PCR, and TCRdb kept only the in-frame ones, dropping some. Among approximately 170,000 clones, 89% were seen once, and the ten largest hold approximately 0.77%. V usage is TRBV28 and J usage is TRBJ2-1; D not certain. The source material was PBMCs or T cells enriched from blood (not recorded which). The source of this sequence is a young woman who had recovered from COVID-19. CDR3 region: CASSSRLNSYNEQFF. The CDR3 nucleotides read TGTGCCAGCAGTTCTCGACTTAACTCCTACAATGAGCAGTTCTTC.